Shown below are 9 T cell receptor beta chains from a single sample sequenced in a study of OX40 agonist ivuxolimab in advanced cancers. Produced via immunoSEQ multiplex PCR; TCRdb's table is partial and in-frame only. The data contain 95,000 to 100,000 clones, 90% to 95% of them singletons. The specimen was CD4+ or CD8+ T cells sorted from blood, collected in a trial of the OX40 agonist ivuxolimab. The receptors derive from an adult with an advanced solid tumor such as melanoma, head and neck, liver or kidney cancer.

CDR3 nucleotide sequence: TGTGCCAGCAGCTTACTTGGAAACACCATATATTTT. Translated, it gives CASSLLGNTIYF. This chain links TRBV11-3 with TRBJ1-3; D remains ambiguous. Deletions cut 2 bases from V and 3 bases from J, with 2 bases between. This CDR3 has 12 amino acids. Germline V lookup: CDR1 SGHNT, CDR2 YENEEA.

The chain carries TRBV30 and TRBJ2-7; the match to TRBD1 covers 7 bases. CDR3 length: 12 residues. Per germline, CDR1 GTSNPN and CDR2 SVGIG (reference sequence). Trimming at V came to 3 bases and at J to 4 bases, leaving 3 bases not matched to a gene. This CDR3 reads CAWSPGGYEQYV. The CDR3 bases are TGTGCCTGGAGCCCAGGGGGATACGAGCAGTACGTC.

The sample holds one count of this clone. The V call is TRBV5-6, the J call TRBJ2-5; 11 nucleotides align to TRBD2. With V trimmed by 1 base and J by 4 bases, 9 bases remained unmatched. The CDR3 is made up of 17 amino acids. Germline CDR1 reads SGHDT; CDR2 reads YYEEEE. The CDR3: CASSLPRSGGARETQYF. CDR3 in DNA: TGTGCCAGCAGCTTGCCCCGTAGCGGGGGGGCGCGAGAGACCCAGTACTTC.

J is TRBJ1-6 and V is TRBV6-4; D is perhaps TRBD1 (6 bases). The CDR3 extends over 15 amino acids. Germline V lookup: CDR1 MRHNA, CDR2 SNTAGT. Deletions cut 2 bases from V and 7 bases from J, with 12 bases between. This CDR3 is CASSDGDRRNSPLHF. For the CDR3, the DNA is TGTGCCAGCAGTGACGGAGACAGGCGAAATTCACCCCTCCACTTT.

CDR3 amino acids: CASSPGWGDTQYF. Here the CDR3 DNA reads TGCGCCAGCAGCCCAGGTTGGGGAGATACGCAGTATTTT. The gene calls are TRBV5-1 and TRBJ2-3; D gene ambiguous. There are 13 residues in the CDR3. Germline CDR1 is SGHRS and CDR2 is YFSETQ. V lost 4 bases, J lost 5 bases, and 11 bases lay in between. Combining the CDR3 with reference TRBV5-1 and TRBJ2-3 gives the whole variable domain KAGVTQTPRYLIKTRGQQVTLSCSPISGHRSVSWYQQTPGQGLQFLFEYFSETQRNKGNFPGRFSGRQFSNSRSEMNVSTLELGDSALYLCASSPGWGDTQYFGPGTRLTVL.

The rearrangement uses TRBV15 and TRBJ1-6; D possibly corresponds to TRBD1 (5 bases). Germline assignment: CDR1 LNHNV and CDR2 YYDKDF (reference sequence). With 1 base removed from V and 9 bases from J, the gap between germline ends came to 13 bases. The CDR3 has 15 amino acids. The CDR3, as DNA: TGTGCCACCAGCAGAGGGGGCCCCGGCAGTTCACCCCTCCACTTT. Translation gives CATSRGGPGSSPLHF. Using reference TRBV15 and TRBJ1-6 for the parts outside the CDR3, the full variable domain is DAMVIQNPRYQVTQFGKPVTLSCSQTLNHNVMYWYQQKSSQAPKLLFHYYDKDFNNEADTPDNFQSRRPNTSFCFLDIRSPGLGDTAMYLCATSRGGPGSSPLHFGNGTRLTVT.

There are a few counts of this clone. The chain carries TRBV19 and TRBJ1-1; TRBD1 matches at 11 bases. With V trimmed by 7 bases and J by 5 bases, 9 bases remained unmatched. This CDR3 contains 15 residues. The germline V gene encodes CDR1 LNHDA and CDR2 SQIVND (reference sequence). The CDR3 DNA reads TGTGCCAGTACTAGCAGGGACAGGGGGTTGACTGAAGCTTTCTTT. Residues: CASTSRDRGLTEAFF.

CDR3 nucleotides: TGTGCCAGCAGCTTCTCAGGGGGCGCCTATGGCTACACCTTC. Translating it yields CASSFSGGAYGYTF. V and J are TRBV7-2 and TRBJ1-2; 8 bases fit TRBD1. This CDR3 has 14 residues. CDR1 and CDR2 from the germline V gene are SGHTA and FQGNSA. V lost 3 bases, J lost 4 bases, and 4 bases stayed unmatched. The full variable domain, in which reference TRBV7-2 and TRBJ1-2 provide the parts outside the CDR3, is GAGVSQSPSNKVTEKGKDVELRCDPISGHTALYWYRQSLGQGLEFLIYFQGNSAPDKSGLPSDRFSAERTGGSVSTLTIQRTQQEDSAVYLCASSFSGGAYGYTFGSGTRLTVV.

V is TRBV6-1 and J is TRBJ2-5, with D possibly TRBD1 on 6 matching bases. The CDR3 length is 12 residues. Trimming took off 6 bases at V and 5 bases at J, with 10 bases between the two ends. From germline, CDR1 is MNHNS and CDR2 SASEGT. Here the CDR3 reads CASRRTEETQYF. CDR3 DNA: TGTGCCAGCAGACGGACAGAGGAGACCCAGTACTTC.